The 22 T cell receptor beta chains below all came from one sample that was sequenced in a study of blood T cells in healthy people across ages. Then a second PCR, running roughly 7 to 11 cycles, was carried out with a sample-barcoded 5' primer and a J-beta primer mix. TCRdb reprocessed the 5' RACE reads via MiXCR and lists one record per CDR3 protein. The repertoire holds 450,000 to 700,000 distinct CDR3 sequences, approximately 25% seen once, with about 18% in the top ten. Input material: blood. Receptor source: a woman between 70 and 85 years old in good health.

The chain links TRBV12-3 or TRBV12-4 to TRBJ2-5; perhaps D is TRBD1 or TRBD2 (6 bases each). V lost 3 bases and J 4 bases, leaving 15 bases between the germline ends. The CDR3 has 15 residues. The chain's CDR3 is CASSFRGVARETQYF. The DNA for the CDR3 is TGTGCCAGCAGTTTTAGGGGGGTGGCTCGAGAGACCCAGTACTTC.

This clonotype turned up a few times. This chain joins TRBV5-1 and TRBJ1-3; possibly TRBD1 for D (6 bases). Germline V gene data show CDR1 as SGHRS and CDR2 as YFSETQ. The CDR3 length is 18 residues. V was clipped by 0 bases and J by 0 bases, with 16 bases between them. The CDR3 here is CASSLGQERPISGNTIYF. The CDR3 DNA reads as TGCGCCAGCAGCTTGGGACAGGAGAGACCTATCTCTGGAAACACCATATATTTT.

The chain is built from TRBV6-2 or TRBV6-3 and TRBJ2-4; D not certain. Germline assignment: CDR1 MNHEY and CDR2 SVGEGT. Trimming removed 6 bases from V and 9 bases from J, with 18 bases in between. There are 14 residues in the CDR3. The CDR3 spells CASRPTASRSIQYF. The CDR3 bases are TGTGCCAGCAGACCAACAGCTTCCCGAAGCATTCAGTACTTC.

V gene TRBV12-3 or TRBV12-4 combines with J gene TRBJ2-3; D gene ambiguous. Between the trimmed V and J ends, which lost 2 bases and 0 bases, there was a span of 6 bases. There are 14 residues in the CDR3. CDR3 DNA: TGTGCCAGCAGTTTAAAGGAAAGCACAGATACGCAGTATTTT. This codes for CASSLKESTDTQYF.

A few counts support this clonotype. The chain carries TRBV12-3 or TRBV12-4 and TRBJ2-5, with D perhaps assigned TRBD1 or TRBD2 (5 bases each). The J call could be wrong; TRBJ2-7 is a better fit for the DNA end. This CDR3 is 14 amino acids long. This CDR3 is CASSLREQGYEQYF. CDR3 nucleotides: TGTGCCAGCAGTCTGAGGGAGCAGGGCTACGAGCAGTACTTC.

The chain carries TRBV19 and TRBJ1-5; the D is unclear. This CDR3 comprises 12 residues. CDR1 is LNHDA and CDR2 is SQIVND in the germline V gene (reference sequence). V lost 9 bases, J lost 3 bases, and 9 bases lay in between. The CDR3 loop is CASRDLNQPQHF. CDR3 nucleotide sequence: TGTGCCAGCCGGGATCTCAATCAGCCCCAGCATTTT.

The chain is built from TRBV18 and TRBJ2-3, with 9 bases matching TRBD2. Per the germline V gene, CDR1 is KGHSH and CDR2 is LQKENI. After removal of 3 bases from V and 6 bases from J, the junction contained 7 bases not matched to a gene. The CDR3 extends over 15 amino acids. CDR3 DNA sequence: TGTGCCAGCTCACCGGGGACTAGCTCGTCGGATACGCAGTATTTT. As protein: CASSPGTSSSDTQYF.

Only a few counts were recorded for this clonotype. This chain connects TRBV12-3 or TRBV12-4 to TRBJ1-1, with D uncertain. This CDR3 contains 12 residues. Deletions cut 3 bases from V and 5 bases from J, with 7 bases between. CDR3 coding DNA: TGTGCCAGCAGTTTCGGGGTGACTGAAGCTTTCTTT. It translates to CASSFGVTEAFF.

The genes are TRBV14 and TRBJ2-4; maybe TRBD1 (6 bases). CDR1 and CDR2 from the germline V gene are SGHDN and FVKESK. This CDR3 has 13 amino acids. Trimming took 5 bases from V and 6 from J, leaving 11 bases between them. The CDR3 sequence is CASSSSTGNIQYF. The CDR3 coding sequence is TGTGCCAGCAGCTCCTCGACAGGAAACATTCAGTACTTC.

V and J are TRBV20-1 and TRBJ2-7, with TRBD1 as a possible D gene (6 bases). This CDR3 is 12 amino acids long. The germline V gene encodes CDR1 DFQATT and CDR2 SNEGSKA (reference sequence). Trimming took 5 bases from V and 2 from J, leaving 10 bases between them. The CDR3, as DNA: TGCAGTGCTGGTACAGGGCCCTACGAGCAGTACGTC. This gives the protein CSAGTGPYEQYV.

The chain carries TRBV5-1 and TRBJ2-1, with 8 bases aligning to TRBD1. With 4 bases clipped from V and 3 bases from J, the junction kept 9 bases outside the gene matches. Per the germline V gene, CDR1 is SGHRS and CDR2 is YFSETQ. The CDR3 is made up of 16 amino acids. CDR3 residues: CASSPRTGIVYNEQFF. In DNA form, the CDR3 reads TGCGCCAGCAGCCCCAGGACAGGGATTGTCTACAATGAGCAGTTCTTC. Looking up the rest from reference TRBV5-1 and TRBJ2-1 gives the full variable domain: KAGVTQTPRYLIKTRGQQVTLSCSPISGHRSVSWYQQTPGQGLQFLFEYFSETQRNKGNFPGRFSGRQFSNSRSEMNVSTLELGDSALYLCASSPRTGIVYNEQFFGPGTRLTVL.

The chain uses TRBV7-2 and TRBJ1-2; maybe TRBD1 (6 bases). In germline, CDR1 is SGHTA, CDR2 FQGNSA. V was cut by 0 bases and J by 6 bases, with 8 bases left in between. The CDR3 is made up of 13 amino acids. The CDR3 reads CASSLAPGDGYTF. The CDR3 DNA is TGTGCCAGCAGCTTAGCCCCAGGGGATGGCTACACCTTC. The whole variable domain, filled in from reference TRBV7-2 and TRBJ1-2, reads GAGVSQSPSNKVTEKGKDVELRCDPISGHTALYWYRQSLGQGLEFLIYFQGNSAPDKSGLPSDRFSAERTGGSVSTLTIQRTQQEDSAVYLCASSLAPGDGYTFGSGTRLTVV.

The CDR3 here is CASSQRRGSGSYNEQFF. The CDR3 nucleotides are TGTGCCAGCAGCCAACGGAGGGGGAGTGGGTCCTACAATGAGCAGTTCTTC. This sequence joins TRBV14 and TRBJ2-1; D tentatively reads TRBD1 or TRBD2 (6 bases each). CDR3 size: 17 residues. The germline V and J ends were trimmed by 2 bases and 1 base, with 15 bases remaining between them. Germline CDR1 SGHDN, CDR2 FVKESK.

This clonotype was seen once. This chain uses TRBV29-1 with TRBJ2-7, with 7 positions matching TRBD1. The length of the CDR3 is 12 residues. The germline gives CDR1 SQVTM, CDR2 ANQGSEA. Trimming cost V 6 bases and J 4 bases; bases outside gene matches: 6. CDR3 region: CSVAGTAYEQYF. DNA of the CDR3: TGCAGCGTGGCCGGGACAGCTTACGAGCAGTACTTC.

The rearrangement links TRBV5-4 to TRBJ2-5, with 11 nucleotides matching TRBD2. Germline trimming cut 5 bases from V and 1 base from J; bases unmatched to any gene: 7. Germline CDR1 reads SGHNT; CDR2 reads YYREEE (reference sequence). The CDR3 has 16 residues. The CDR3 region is CASSSLAGGSQETQYF. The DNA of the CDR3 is TGTGCCAGCAGTTCCCTAGCGGGGGGTTCCCAAGAGACCCAGTACTTC.

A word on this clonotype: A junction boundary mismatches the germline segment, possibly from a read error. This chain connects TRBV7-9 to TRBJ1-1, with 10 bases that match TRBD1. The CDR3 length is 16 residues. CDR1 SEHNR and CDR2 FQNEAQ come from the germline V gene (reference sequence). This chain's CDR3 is CASSLGAGQGSTETFF. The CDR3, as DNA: TGTGCCAGCAGCTTGGGGGCGGGACAGGGGTCAACTGAAACTTTCTTT.

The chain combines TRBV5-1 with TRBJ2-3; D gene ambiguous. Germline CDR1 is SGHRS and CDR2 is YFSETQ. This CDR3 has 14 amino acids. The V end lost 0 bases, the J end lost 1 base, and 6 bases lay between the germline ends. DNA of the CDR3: TGCGCCAGCAGCTTGGACTCCCGCACAGATACGCAGTATTTT. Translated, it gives CASSLDSRTDTQYF.

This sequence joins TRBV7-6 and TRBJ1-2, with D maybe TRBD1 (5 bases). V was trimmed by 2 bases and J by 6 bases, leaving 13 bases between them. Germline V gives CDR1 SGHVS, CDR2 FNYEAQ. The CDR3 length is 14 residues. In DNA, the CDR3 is TGTGCCAGCAGCTTACAGGGCTTCGGTGATGGCTACACCTTC. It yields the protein CASSLQGFGDGYTF.

CDR3 DNA: TGTGCCAGCTCACGACTAGCGACGGATGATGAGCAGTTCTTC. Its translation: CASSRLATDDEQFF. The V and J genes are TRBV18 and TRBJ2-1; 8 nucleotides line up with TRBD2. Germline trimming cut 4 bases from V and 8 bases from J; bases unmatched to any gene: 7. The CDR3 length is 14 residues. Germline V gives CDR1 KGHSH, CDR2 LQKENI.

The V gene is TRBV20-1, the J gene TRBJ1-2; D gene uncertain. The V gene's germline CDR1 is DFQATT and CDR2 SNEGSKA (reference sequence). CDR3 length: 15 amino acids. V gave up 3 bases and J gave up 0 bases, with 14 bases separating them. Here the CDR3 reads CSASRVALANYGYTF. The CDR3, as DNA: TGCAGTGCTAGCCGGGTGGCATTAGCTAACTATGGCTACACCTTC.

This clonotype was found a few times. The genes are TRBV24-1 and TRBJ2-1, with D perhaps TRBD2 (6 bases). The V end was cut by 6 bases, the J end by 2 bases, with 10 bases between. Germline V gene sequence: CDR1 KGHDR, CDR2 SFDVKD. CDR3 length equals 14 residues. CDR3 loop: CATSRREAYNEQFF. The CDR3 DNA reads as TGTGCCACCAGTCGGAGGGAGGCCTACAATGAGCAGTTCTTC.

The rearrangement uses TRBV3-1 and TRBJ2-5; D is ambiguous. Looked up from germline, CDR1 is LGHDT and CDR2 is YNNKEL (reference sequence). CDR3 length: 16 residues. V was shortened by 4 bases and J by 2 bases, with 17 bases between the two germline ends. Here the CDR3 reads CASSPRTGVQQETQYF. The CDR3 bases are TGTGCCAGCAGCCCCAGGACGGGTGTTCAACAAGAGACCCAGTACTTC.